This T cell receptor (beta chain) appears in the sequencing data of a study of shared clonotypes between healthy human individuals. Overall study: Serving as donors were two women and a few men, whose ages spanned 18 to 49.

Details on this clone: What it binds is not known.

The CDR3 has 14 amino acids. In germline, CDR1 is MDHEN, CDR2 SYDVKM. Donors, without exception, were Caucasian adults residing in Nashville, Tennessee. Samples left unsorted employed about 100 million PBMCs for genomic DNA. Findings and caveats of the study: Sampling covered nothing but blood. Tissue TCR repertoires likely differ from those found in blood.

Method: immunoSEQ multiplex PCR; TCRdb's copy keeps in-frame clones and lacks some. The profile shows about 470,000 clones, 70% to 80% of them singletons. The V call is TRBV28, the J call TRBJ2-5; D is ambiguous. The J call may be wrong; the DNA end is better matched by TRBJ2-7. The clonotype originates from a woman in her thirties or forties in good health. Some clones in this sample may be carry-over from other donors' samples. The sequenced sample consisted of PBMCs. CDR3 loop: CASSFARGRYEQYF. Here the CDR3 DNA reads TGTGCCAGCAGTTTTGCTAGAGGCCGTTACGAGCAGTACTTC.